These 29 T cell receptor beta chains were all obtained from the same sample, sequenced in a study of blood T cell repertoires in COVID-19. Data came from immunoSEQ multiplex PCR; TCRdb stores just in-frame clones and leaves some out. The profile shows 120,000 to 150,000 clones, roughly 89% of them singletons. The sequenced sample was PBMCs or T cells enriched from blood (not recorded which). All receptors derive from a woman in her fifties or sixties who had been exposed to COVID-19.

V gene TRBV10-3 combines with J gene TRBJ1-4, with D uncertain. The CDR3 runs to 12 residues. The germline V and J ends were trimmed by 4 bases and 12 bases, with 12 bases remaining between them. CDR1 is ENHRY and CDR2 is SYGVKD in the germline V gene. CDR3 loop: CAISGGSLELFF. For the CDR3, the DNA is TGTGCCATCAGTGGTGGCTCTCTGGAACTGTTTTTT.

This chain uses TRBV27 with TRBJ2-7; D is undetermined. Germline loops: CDR1 MNHEY, CDR2 SMNVEV (reference sequence). The CDR3 loop spans 15 amino acids. V lost 5 bases, J lost 0 bases, and 14 bases lay in between. Here the CDR3 reads CASSAHVSSSYEQYF. CDR3 coding DNA: TGTGCCAGCAGTGCTCACGTTTCGAGCTCCTACGAGCAGTACTTC.

This sequence joins TRBV25-1 and TRBJ1-1, with 7 nucleotides matching TRBD1. V gave up 4 bases and J gave up 4 bases; unmatched junction bases: 0. The germline V gene has CDR1 MGHDK and CDR2 SYGVNS. The CDR3 is made up of 12 amino acids. CDR3 loop: CASSAGGTEAFF. CDR3 sequence (DNA): TGTGCCAGCAGTGCAGGGGGCACTGAAGCTTTCTTT. Full variable domain (missing parts from reference TRBV25-1 and TRBJ1-1): EADIYQTPRYLVIGTGKKITLECSQTMGHDKMYWYQQDPGMELHLIHYSYGVNSTEKGDLSSESTVSRIRTEHFPLTLESARPSHTSQYLCASSAGGTEAFFGQGTRLTVV.

The V call is TRBV5-1, the J call TRBJ2-1; 7 bases map to TRBD2. The germline gives CDR1 SGHRS, CDR2 YFSETQ. The V and J ends lost 4 bases and 6 bases, in that order; junction bases with no gene match: 13. The CDR3 consists of 16 residues. The CDR3 bases are TGCGCCAGCAGCCTTCAAACGGGACTATCCCCCAATGAGCAGTTCTTC. It encodes CASSLQTGLSPNEQFF.

The rearrangement joins TRBV7-9 to TRBJ2-7; TRBD1 is a possible D gene (5 bases). This CDR3 has 12 residues. The V end lost 0 bases, the J end lost 7 bases, and 7 bases lay between the germline ends. Germline-derived CDR1 and CDR2 are SEHNR and FQNEAQ (reference sequence). The CDR3 DNA is TGTGCCAGCAGCTTAGCAGGGGATGAGCAGTACTTC. It codes for CASSLAGDEQYF.

The chain carries TRBV19 and TRBJ1-1; TRBD1 is a possible D gene (5 bases). Trimming cost V 4 bases and J 1 base, with 7 bases left between them. This CDR3 has 13 amino acids. The germline V gene has CDR1 LNHDA and CDR2 SQIVND (reference sequence). CDR3 bases: TGTGCCAGTAGTACAGGGAAGAACACTGAAGCTTTCTTT. Residues: CASSTGKNTEAFF.

The chain recombines TRBV7-3 with TRBJ1-1, with D possibly TRBD1 on 6 matching bases. The CDR3 has 13 residues. Per germline, CDR1 SGHTA and CDR2 FQGTGA. Trimming took 8 bases from V and 9 from J, leaving 19 bases between them. The CDR3 region is CASGGAVREKAFF. DNA of the CDR3: TGTGCCAGCGGGGGGGCTGTTCGTGAGAAAGCTTTCTTT.

V is TRBV5-1 and J is TRBJ2-1; D is perhaps TRBD2 (6 bases). Germline CDR1 SGHRS, CDR2 YFSETQ. V lost 4 bases, J lost 4 bases, and 15 bases lay in between. The CDR3 covers 15 residues. The CDR3 nucleotides read TGCGCCAGCAGCGCGGGGCTAGCGCTTTACAATGAGCAGTTCTTC. Its translation is CASSAGLALYNEQFF.

The chain uses TRBV6-2 or TRBV6-3 and TRBJ1-5; D might be TRBD1 (6 bases). Trimming took off 3 bases at V and 5 bases at J, with 14 bases between the two ends. This CDR3 is built from 15 residues. CDR1 MNHEY and CDR2 SVGEGT come from the germline V gene. The CDR3 protein is CASSYAGAGDQPQHF. The CDR3 nucleotides are TGTGCCAGCAGTTATGCGGGGGCAGGGGATCAGCCCCAGCATTTT.

This clone was seen just once. This chain links TRBV11-2 with TRBJ1-1; maybe TRBD1 (5 bases). V lost 1 base and J lost 4, with 10 bases in between. CDR1 is SGHAT and CDR2 is FQNNGV in the germline V gene. The CDR3 contains 14 residues. The CDR3 region is CASSLGGGGTEAFF. CDR3 DNA sequence: TGTGCCAGCAGCTTAGGTGGGGGGGGCACTGAAGCTTTCTTT.

The rearrangement links TRBV18 to TRBJ2-5, with D possibly matching TRBD1 (6 bases). Germline V gene sequence: CDR1 KGHSH, CDR2 LQKENI. V was shortened by 0 bases and J by 1 base, with 9 bases between the two germline ends. The CDR3 spans 15 residues. CDR3 DNA sequence: TGTGCCAGCTCACCACCGACAGGCTTCCAAGAGACCCAGTACTTC. The encoded protein is CASSPPTGFQETQYF.

This sequence joins TRBV9 and TRBJ2-1, with TRBD1 as a possible D gene (5 bases). The V and J ends lost 3 bases and 6 bases respectively, with 7 bases between them. Germline CDR1 and CDR2: SGDLS and YYNGEE. This CDR3 region has 12 residues. The CDR3 here is CASSEQGNEQFF. DNA for the CDR3: TGTGCCAGCAGCGAGCAGGGCAATGAGCAGTTCTTC.

This clone was picked up a small number of times. The V gene is TRBV7-2, the J gene TRBJ2-7, with D possibly matching TRBD2 (5 bases). The CDR3 has 14 residues. Trimming took 4 bases from V and 6 from J, leaving 16 bases between them. The germline CDR1 and CDR2 sequences are SGHTA and FQGNSA. The CDR3 nucleotides read TGTGCCAGCAGCTCCCGGACTGGGATCGGCGAGCAGTACTTC. Translating gives CASSSRTGIGEQYF.

The rearrangement links TRBV5-4 to TRBJ2-5; 15 bases fit TRBD2. Germline CDR1 is SGHNT and CDR2 is YYREEE (reference sequence). V was pared by 4 bases and J by 2 bases, with 3 bases of the junction left unmatched. CDR3 length: 16 amino acids. The CDR3 sequence is CASSLGLAGGQETQYF. In nucleotides, the CDR3 is TGTGCCAGCAGCCTCGGACTAGCGGGAGGGCAAGAGACCCAGTACTTC.

Written as DNA, the CDR3 is TGTGCCAGTAGCGATGCCCCGGGTCCCACAGATACGCAGTATTTT. Translated, it gives CASSDAPGPTDTQYF. The chain uses TRBV19 and TRBJ2-3; the D is unclear. Germline V lookup: CDR1 LNHDA, CDR2 SQIVND (reference sequence). Trimming shortened V by 6 bases and J by 2 bases, and 15 bases separated the two germline ends. This CDR3 contains 15 residues.

This clone was detected only a few times. DNA for the CDR3: TGTGCCAGCAGTTCGCGGCCCGGGGAGCTGTTTTTT. Protein product: CASSSRPGELFF. The J gene is TRBJ2-2, the V gene TRBV6-5; D is ambiguous. The length of the CDR3 is 12 residues. The germline V gene has CDR1 MNHEY and CDR2 SVGAGI. Trimming removed 4 bases from V and 6 bases from J, with 6 bases in between.

This chain links TRBV11-2 with TRBJ2-3; 7 bases are shared with TRBD1. Per the germline V gene, CDR1 is SGHAT and CDR2 is FQNNGV. Trimming removed 5 bases from V and 3 bases from J; junction bases left unmatched: 11. The CDR3 spans 16 residues. The CDR3 loop is CASSPTQGFGTDTQYF. The CDR3 DNA follows: TGTGCCAGCAGCCCCACACAGGGGTTCGGTACAGATACGCAGTATTTT.

This clone was recorded only once. CDR3 bases: TGTGCCAGCAGCCAGGCTGGGGCTTATGGCTACACCTTC. This translates into CASSQAGAYGYTF. The J gene is TRBJ1-2, the V gene TRBV7-6; tentative D call: TRBD1 (5 bases). With 5 bases removed from V and 5 bases from J, the gap between germline ends came to 12 bases. Germline-derived CDR1 and CDR2 are SGHVS and FNYEAQ. CDR3 length equals 13 residues. Combining the CDR3 with reference TRBV7-6 and TRBJ1-2 gives the whole variable domain GAGVSQSPRYKVTKRGQDVALRCDPISGHVSLYWYRQALGQGPEFLTYFNYEAQQDKSGLPNDRFSAERPEGSISTLTIQRTEQRDSAMYRCASSQAGAYGYTFGSGTRLTVV.

The chain uses TRBV5-1 and TRBJ2-3; D might be TRBD1 (5 bases). V lost 3 bases to trimming and J lost 1 base, with 21 bases between them. The CDR3 spans 18 residues. Germline values: CDR1 SGHRS, CDR2 YFSETQ. The CDR3 sequence: CASSSKPGPIGGTDTQYF. The CDR3 DNA sequence: TGCGCCAGCAGCTCAAAACCGGGTCCTATAGGGGGCACAGATACGCAGTATTTT.

J is TRBJ1-5 and V is TRBV19, with D hard to call. The CDR3 sequence is 16 residues long. Between the trimmed V and J ends, which lost 3 bases and 2 bases, there was a span of 14 bases. The germline V gene has CDR1 LNHDA and CDR2 SQIVND (reference sequence). The CDR3 here is CASSIPSGVGNQPQHF. The CDR3 region has the DNA TGTGCCAGTAGTATCCCCTCCGGGGTTGGCAATCAGCCCCAGCATTTT.

The chain employs TRBV21-1 and TRBJ1-2. TRBV21-1 is labeled a pseudogene. This CDR3 is built from 17 residues. This chain's CDR3 is CASSKGRGWGANYGYTF. In DNA, the CDR3 is TGTGCCAGCAGCAAAGGCCGGGGTTGGGGAGCTAACTATGGCTACACCTTC.

The chain has TRBV5-4 and TRBJ2-3; D gene uncertain. The V end was cut by 2 bases, the J end by 5 bases, with 6 bases between. The CDR3 covers 12 residues. From germline, CDR1 is SGHNT and CDR2 YYREEE (reference sequence). The CDR3 is CASSLTGDTQYF. CDR3 nucleotides: TGTGCCAGCAGCTTAACGGGAGATACGCAGTATTTT. The variable domain in full, with the rest retrieved from reference TRBV5-4 and TRBJ2-3, is ETGVTQSPTHLIKTRGQQVTLRCSSQSGHNTVSWYQQALGQGPQFIFQYYREEENGRGNFPPRFSGLQFPNYSSELNVNALELDDSALYLCASSLTGDTQYFGPGTRLTVL.

The chain uses TRBV5-8 and TRBJ2-1; the D gene is possibly TRBD2 (6 bases). Germline V gene lookup returns CDR1 SGHTS and CDR2 YDEGEE. V was clipped by 4 bases and J by 1 base, with 12 bases between them. This CDR3 is built from 15 residues. The CDR3 loop is CASSRDGRSYNEQFF. CDR3 bases: TGTGCCAGCAGCCGGGACGGGAGATCCTACAATGAGCAGTTCTTC.

This chain uses TRBV19 with TRBJ2-6; a possible D gene is TRBD1 (5 bases). Trimming took off 8 bases at V and 0 bases at J, with 20 bases between the two ends. The CDR3 contains 18 residues. Germline CDR1 and CDR2: LNHDA and SQIVND (reference sequence). CDR3 sequence: CASRYQGTSRSGANVLTF. In DNA, the CDR3 is TGTGCCAGTCGATATCAGGGCACCTCTCGCTCTGGGGCCAACGTCCTGACTTTC.

V and J are TRBV4-3 and TRBJ2-2; tentative D call: TRBD1 (6 bases). Trimming cost V 1 base and J 4 bases, with 19 bases left between them. The CDR3 spans 18 residues. Looked up from germline, CDR1 is LGHNA and CDR2 is YSLEER. The CDR3 bases are TGCGCCAGCAGCCAAGCTAGCTCAAGGACAGACCTCACCGGGGAGCTGTTTTTT. It encodes CASSQASSRTDLTGELFF.

The CDR3 DNA reads as TGTGCCAGTAGAACTGACAGGAGCAATCAGCCCCAGCATTTT. Its protein product is CASRTDRSNQPQHF. The rearrangement uses TRBV19 and TRBJ1-5; a possible D gene is TRBD1 (6 bases). CDR1 and CDR2 from the germline V gene are LNHDA and SQIVND (reference sequence). The CDR3 sequence is 14 residues long. The V gene lost 6 bases and the J gene lost 1 base, with 10 bases spanning the gap.

V gene TRBV7-6 combines with J gene TRBJ2-5; D unclear. V was clipped by 2 bases and J by 1 base, with 11 bases between them. The CDR3 is 15 residues long. From germline, CDR1 is SGHVS and CDR2 FNYEAQ. The CDR3 DNA sequence: TGTGCCAGCAGCTTAAATTTAGCAGTCCAAGAGACCCAGTACTTC. Translated: CASSLNLAVQETQYF.

The genes are TRBV28 and TRBJ2-7, with D perhaps matching TRBD1 (5 bases). The V end lost 3 bases, the J end lost 3 bases, and 15 bases lay between the germline ends. Germline assignment: CDR1 MDHEN and CDR2 SYDVKM. The CDR3 is made up of 15 amino acids. CDR3 nucleotide sequence: TGTGCCAGCAGTTTCTTCCCACGTAGGGGCTACGAGCAGTACTTC. This codes for CASSFFPRRGYEQYF.

The chain has TRBV28 and TRBJ1-2; no clear D gene. Germline values: CDR1 MDHEN, CDR2 SYDVKM. The CDR3 loop spans 12 amino acids. Between the trimmed V and J ends, which lost 1 base and 8 bases, there was a span of 8 bases. The CDR3 bases are TGTGCCAGCAGTTTATTAGAGAGAGGCTACACCTTC. Translating it yields CASSLLERGYTF.